This T cell receptor beta chain was retrieved from a study of T cells in Graves' hyperthyroidism and ophthalmopathy. Whole-study results and caveats: Ophthalmopathy stood apart from stable hyperthyroidism in a 13 V-J model. Researchers found most expanded thyroid clonotypes above 0.001 in blood as well.

This clonotype appeared many times. Its specificity is not known. This CDR3 comprises 16 residues. V was pared by 4 bases and J by 1 base, with 17 bases between. CDR1 and CDR2 (germline): PRHDT, FYEKMQ (reference sequence). A patient was excluded if there was uncontrolled infection, other autoimmune disease, pregnancy or lactation. Diagnosis rested on symptoms, serum thyroxine and TRAb, thyroid ultrasound, and orbital computed tomography. The CDR3 regions of TCR beta were amplified from RNA transcripts. The HTBI primer set drove a first-round RT-PCR of the TCR CDR3. TCRdb used MiXCR to reprocess the multiplex PCR reads, holding one entry per CDR3 protein. The sample records roughly 500,000 distinct CDR3 sequences, 46% being singletons.

This rearrangement joins TRBV13 to TRBJ2-7, with D perhaps matching TRBD1 (6 bases). Sequenced input: peripheral blood or thyroid tissue (not recorded which). The receptor's source is an adult woman with Graves' disease, either hyperthyroidism or ophthalmopathy (not recorded which). CDR3 protein: CASSSHDRTFSYEQYF. The CDR3 DNA is TGTGCCAGCAGCTCCCATGACAGGACCTTTTCCTACGAGCAGTACTTC.